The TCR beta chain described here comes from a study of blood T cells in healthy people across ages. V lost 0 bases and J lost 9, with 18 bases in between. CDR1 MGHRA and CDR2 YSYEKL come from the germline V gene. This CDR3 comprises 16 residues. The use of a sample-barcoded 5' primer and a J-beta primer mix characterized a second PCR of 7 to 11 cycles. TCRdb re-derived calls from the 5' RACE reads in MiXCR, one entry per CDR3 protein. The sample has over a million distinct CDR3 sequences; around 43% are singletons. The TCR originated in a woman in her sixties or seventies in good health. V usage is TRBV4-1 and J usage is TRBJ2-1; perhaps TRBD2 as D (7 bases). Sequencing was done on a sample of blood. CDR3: CASSQDRGGGGFEQFF. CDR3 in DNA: TGCGCCAGCAGCCAAGATAGGGGAGGGGGGGGGTTTGAGCAGTTCTTC.